This paragraph reports one T cell receptor beta chain. The antigen is not known. This specimen belongs to a study of OX40 agonist ivuxolimab in advanced cancers. Study-wide points: Compared with others, partial responders at 0.1-3.0 mg/kg displayed clonal expansion among the lowest. Undetermined was the antigen specificity of the expanded peripheral T cells.

Clones were sequenced by immunoSEQ multiplex PCR, and TCRdb holds only the in-frame ones, with some missing. This sample has fewer than 35,000 clones, with more than 80% found just once. Trimming left V 2 bases short and J 3 bases short, with 19 bases between. The germline V gene has CDR1 KGHSH and CDR2 LQKENI. CDR3 size: 17 residues. J is TRBJ1-2 and V is TRBV18; possible D gene TRBD1, 5 bases. Specimen: CD4+ or CD8+ T cells sorted from blood, collected in a trial of the OX40 agonist ivuxolimab. The sequence was obtained from an adult with an advanced solid tumor such as melanoma, head and neck, liver or kidney cancer. CDR3 sequence: CASSPTGTPGNDYGYTF. The CDR3 bases are TGTGCCAGCTCACCAACGGGGACCCCCGGGAATGACTATGGCTACACCTTC.